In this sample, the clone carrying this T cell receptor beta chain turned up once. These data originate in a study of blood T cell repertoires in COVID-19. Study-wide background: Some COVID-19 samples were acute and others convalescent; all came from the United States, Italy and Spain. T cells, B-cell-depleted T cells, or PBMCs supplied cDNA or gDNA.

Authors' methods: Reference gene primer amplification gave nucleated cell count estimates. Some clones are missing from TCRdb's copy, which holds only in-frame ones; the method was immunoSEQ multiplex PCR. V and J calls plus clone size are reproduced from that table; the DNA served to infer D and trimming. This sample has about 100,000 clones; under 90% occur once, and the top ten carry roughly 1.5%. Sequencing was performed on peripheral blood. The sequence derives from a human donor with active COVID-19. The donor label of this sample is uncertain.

The CDR3, as DNA: TGTGCCAGCAGCATCCGAGGGTCAGCCAAAAACATTCAGTACTTC. Translation gives CASSIRGSAKNIQYF. The chain is built from TRBV5-8 and TRBJ2-4, with D perhaps matching TRBD2 (5 bases). Germline CDR1 and CDR2: SGHTS and YDEGEE. Trimming removed 4 bases from V and 0 bases from J, with 11 bases in between. The CDR3 spans 15 residues.